Following are 15 T cell receptor beta chains from one sample sequenced in a study of blood T cell repertoires in COVID-19. The method was immunoSEQ multiplex PCR; TCRdb's version includes in-frame clones alone and lacks a portion of them. The sample has around 420,000 clones, approximately 85% seen once. Material for sequencing was PBMCs or T cells enriched from blood (not recorded which). These receptors originate from a woman aged 40 to 50 with acute COVID-19.

The chain joins TRBV6-5 to TRBJ1-4, with 9 bases aligning to TRBD1. Germline CDR1 and CDR2: MNHEY and SVGAGI. Trimming took 5 bases from V and 8 from J; bases not matched to a gene: 6. This CDR3 is built from 14 residues. CDR3 protein: CASSPGTGREKLFF. CDR3 in DNA: TGTGCCAGCAGTCCCGGGACAGGGCGAGAAAAACTGTTTTTT.

This chain uses TRBV30 with TRBJ2-7; 7 bases map to TRBD2. The CDR3 covers 13 residues. V was clipped by 2 bases and J by 7 bases; unmatched bases: 8. Germline CDR1 is GTSNPN and CDR2 is SVGIG (reference sequence). CDR3 sequence reads: CAWSSGGRKEQYF. CDR3 sequence (DNA): TGTGCCTGGAGTTCGGGGGGACGGAAGGAGCAGTACTTC.

The gene calls are TRBV2 and TRBJ1-3, with 7 bases fitting TRBD1. Per germline, CDR1 SNHLY and CDR2 FYNNEI. The length of the CDR3 is 16 residues. The ends lost 10 bases at V and 0 bases at J; junction bases unmatched: 12. CDR3 sequence reads: CATSEGQFISGNTIYF. The CDR3 DNA sequence: TGTGCCACATCAGAGGGACAGTTTATCTCTGGAAACACCATATATTTT.

This sequence joins TRBV12-3 or TRBV12-4 and TRBJ1-5, with D uncertain. The CDR3 totals 13 residues. The V end was cut by 4 bases, the J end by 5 bases, with 9 bases between. The CDR3 DNA sequence: TGTGCCAGCAGTTCTACCTATTATCAGCCCCAGCATTTT. Its translation: CASSSTYYQPQHF.

This sequence joins TRBV2 and TRBJ2-3; possibly TRBD1 for D (5 bases). CDR1 and CDR2 from the germline V gene are SNHLY and FYNNEI. There are 14 residues in the CDR3. The V end lost 4 bases, the J end lost 2 bases, and 10 bases lay between the germline ends. CDR3 coding DNA: TGTGCCAGCAGTGTAGAACAGGACACAGATACGCAGTATTTT. It specifies CASSVEQDTDTQYF.

The chain recombines TRBV27 with TRBJ1-4; D perhaps matches TRBD1 (6 bases). V was pared by 4 bases and J by 3 bases, with 9 bases between. The CDR3 length is 14 residues. Per the germline V gene, CDR1 is MNHEY and CDR2 is SMNVEV (reference sequence). The CDR3 sequence is CASSSQGANEKLFF. CDR3 coding DNA: TGTGCCAGCAGTTCACAGGGAGCTAATGAAAAACTGTTTTTT.

Only one count was recorded for this clone. The chain recombines TRBV5-5 with TRBJ1-6, with 10 positions matching TRBD1. With 2 bases clipped from V and 6 bases from J, the junction kept 14 bases outside the gene matches. The CDR3 runs to 19 residues. Germline V gene data show CDR1 as SGHKS and CDR2 as YYEKEE (reference sequence). CDR3 coding DNA: TGTGCCAGCAGCTTAAGGGACAGGGGTCCCCATAGGGGTAATTCACCCCTCCACTTT. The encoded protein is CASSLRDRGPHRGNSPLHF.

With respect to this clone: Other DNA sequences in this sample translate to the same CDR3. V gene TRBV20-1 combines with J gene TRBJ1-2, with D perhaps matching TRBD1 (6 bases). Trimming pared 6 bases from V and 4 bases from J, leaving 9 bases between. CDR1 and CDR2 from the germline V gene are DFQATT and SNEGSKA (reference sequence). The CDR3 has 11 amino acids. DNA for the CDR3: TGCAGTGCCCTGACAGGCTATGGCTACACCTTC. Protein: CSALTGYGYTF.

The chain employs TRBV5-4 and TRBJ2-2, with TRBD2 as a possible D gene (6 bases). CDR3 length: 15 residues. V was shortened by 4 bases and J by 0 bases, with 10 bases between the two germline ends. Germline loops: CDR1 SGHNT, CDR2 YYREEE (reference sequence). The CDR3 region has the DNA TGTGCCAGCAGCATGGGACTGTCGAACACCGGGGAGCTGTTTTTT. It codes for CASSMGLSNTGELFF.

For this clone: This CDR3 is also generated by other DNA sequences in the sample. The V call is TRBV6-5, the J call TRBJ1-3; 8 bases agree with TRBD1. Trimming at V came to 6 bases and at J to 4 bases, leaving 2 bases not matched to a gene. The CDR3 sequence is 13 residues long. Germline CDR1 is MNHEY and CDR2 is SVGAGI. The CDR3 DNA sequence: TGTGCCAGCAGCAGGGGGCGCGGAAACACCATATATTTT. It codes for CASSRGRGNTIYF.

As to this clone: At one end, the junction sequence differs from germline, possibly due to a read error. V usage is TRBV24-1 and J usage is TRBJ2-2; D possibly corresponds to TRBD1 (6 bases). The CDR3 runs 15 residues. Looked up from germline, CDR1 is KGHDR and CDR2 is SFDVKD. In DNA, the CDR3 is TGTGCCACCAGTGATGCCGCCCGGGACACGGGGGAGCTGTTTTTT. Translated: CATSDAARDTGELFF.

The V and J genes are TRBV15 and TRBJ2-7, with no clear D. This CDR3 has 13 amino acids. V lost 0 bases and J lost 5, with 8 bases in between. Germline V gene data show CDR1 as LNHNV and CDR2 as YYDKDF (reference sequence). The CDR3 is CATSRDFLDEQYF. The CDR3 DNA sequence: TGTGCCACCAGCAGAGATTTTTTAGACGAGCAGTACTTC.

The chain carries TRBV5-1 and TRBJ2-3; tentatively, D is TRBD2 (6 bases). Trimming stripped 4 bases from V and 6 bases from J, with 15 bases between. This CDR3 is 14 amino acids long. CDR1 and CDR2 from the germline V gene are SGHRS and YFSETQ. CDR3 residues: CASSGGTMADTQYF. CDR3 bases: TGCGCCAGCAGCGGCGGGACCATGGCGGATACGCAGTATTTT. Drawing the rest from reference TRBV5-1 and TRBJ2-3, the complete variable domain is KAGVTQTPRYLIKTRGQQVTLSCSPISGHRSVSWYQQTPGQGLQFLFEYFSETQRNKGNFPGRFSGRQFSNSRSEMNVSTLELGDSALYLCASSGGTMADTQYFGPGTRLTVL.

This chain uses TRBV7-9 with TRBJ2-2, with D perhaps TRBD1 (5 bases). Germline CDR1 is SEHNR and CDR2 is FQNEAQ (reference sequence). Trimming removed 4 bases from V and 4 bases from J, with 22 bases in between. The CDR3 spans 18 residues. The CDR3 loop reads CASSSAVGRVISTGELFF. CDR3 sequence (DNA): TGTGCCAGCAGCTCCGCAGTTGGCAGGGTCATATCCACCGGGGAGCTGTTTTTT.

Concerning this clone itself: The sample has other DNA sequences that encode this CDR3 too. The rearrangement uses TRBV5-1 and TRBJ2-3; weak D call: TRBD2 (5 bases). This CDR3 is 15 amino acids long. V was pared by 2 bases and J by 0 bases, with 10 bases between. CDR1 SGHRS and CDR2 YFSETQ come from the germline V gene. The DNA of the CDR3 is TGCGCCAGCAGCTTAGAGGGCTCTAGCACAGATACGCAGTATTTT. As protein: CASSLEGSSTDTQYF.